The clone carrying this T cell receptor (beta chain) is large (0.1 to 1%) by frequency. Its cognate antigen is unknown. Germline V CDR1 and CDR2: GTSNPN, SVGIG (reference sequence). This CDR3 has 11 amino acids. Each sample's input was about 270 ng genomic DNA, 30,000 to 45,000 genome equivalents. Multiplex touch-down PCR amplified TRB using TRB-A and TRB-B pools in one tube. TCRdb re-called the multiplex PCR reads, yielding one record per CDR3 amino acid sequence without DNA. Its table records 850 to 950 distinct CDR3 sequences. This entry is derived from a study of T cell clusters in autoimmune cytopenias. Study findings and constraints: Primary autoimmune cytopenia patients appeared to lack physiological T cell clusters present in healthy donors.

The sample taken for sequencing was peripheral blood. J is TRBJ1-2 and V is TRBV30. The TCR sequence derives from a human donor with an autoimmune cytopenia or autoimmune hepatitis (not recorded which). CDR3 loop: CAWSLNYGYTF.